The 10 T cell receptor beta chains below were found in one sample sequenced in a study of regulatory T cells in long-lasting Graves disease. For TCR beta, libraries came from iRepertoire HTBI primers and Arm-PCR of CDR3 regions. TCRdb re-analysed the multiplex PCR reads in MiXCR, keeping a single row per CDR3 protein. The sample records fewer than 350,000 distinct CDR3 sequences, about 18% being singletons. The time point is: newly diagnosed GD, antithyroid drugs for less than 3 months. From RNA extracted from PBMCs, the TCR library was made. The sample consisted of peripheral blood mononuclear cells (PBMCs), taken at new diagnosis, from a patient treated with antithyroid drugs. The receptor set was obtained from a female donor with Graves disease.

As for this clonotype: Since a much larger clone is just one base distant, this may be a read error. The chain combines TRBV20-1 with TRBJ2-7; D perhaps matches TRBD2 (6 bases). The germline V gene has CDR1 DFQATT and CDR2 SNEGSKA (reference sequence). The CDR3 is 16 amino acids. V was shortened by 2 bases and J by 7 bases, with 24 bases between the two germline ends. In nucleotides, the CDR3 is TGCAGTGCTAGAAGTTTCAGCGACCCGGGAGTCGGTGAGCAGTACTTC. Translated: CSARSFSDPGVGEQYF.

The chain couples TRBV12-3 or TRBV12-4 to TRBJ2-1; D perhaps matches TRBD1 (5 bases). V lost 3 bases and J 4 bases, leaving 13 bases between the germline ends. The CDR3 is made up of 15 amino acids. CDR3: CASSFRQGPYNEQFF. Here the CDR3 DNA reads TGTGCCAGCAGTTTTCGGCAGGGTCCGTACAATGAGCAGTTCTTC.

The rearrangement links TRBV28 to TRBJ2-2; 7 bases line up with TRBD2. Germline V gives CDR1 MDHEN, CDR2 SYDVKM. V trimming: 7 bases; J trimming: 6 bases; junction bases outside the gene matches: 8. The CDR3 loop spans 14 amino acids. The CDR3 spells CASKKGGSAGELFF. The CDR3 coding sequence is TGTGCCAGCAAAAAAGGCGGGAGTGCCGGGGAGCTGTTTTTT.

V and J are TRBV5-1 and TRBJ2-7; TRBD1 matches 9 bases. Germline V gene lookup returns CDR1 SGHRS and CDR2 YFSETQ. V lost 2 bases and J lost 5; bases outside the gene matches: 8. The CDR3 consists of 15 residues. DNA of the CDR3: TGCGCCAGCAGCTTACAGGGGGCTTTCCGGAACGAGCAGTACTTC. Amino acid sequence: CASSLQGAFRNEQYF.

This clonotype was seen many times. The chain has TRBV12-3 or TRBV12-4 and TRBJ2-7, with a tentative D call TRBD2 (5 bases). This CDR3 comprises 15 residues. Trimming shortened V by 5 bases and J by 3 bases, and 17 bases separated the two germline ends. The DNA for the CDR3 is TGTGCCAGCAGTAAAGGAGTCGGACTCTACTACGAGCAGTACTTC. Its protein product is CASSKGVGLYYEQYF.

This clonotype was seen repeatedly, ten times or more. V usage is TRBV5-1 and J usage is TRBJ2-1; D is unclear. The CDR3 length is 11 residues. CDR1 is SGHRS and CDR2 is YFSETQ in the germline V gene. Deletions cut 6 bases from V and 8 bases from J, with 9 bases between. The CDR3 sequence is CASTGDHEQFF. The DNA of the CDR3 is TGCGCCAGCACTGGTGATCATGAGCAGTTCTTC.

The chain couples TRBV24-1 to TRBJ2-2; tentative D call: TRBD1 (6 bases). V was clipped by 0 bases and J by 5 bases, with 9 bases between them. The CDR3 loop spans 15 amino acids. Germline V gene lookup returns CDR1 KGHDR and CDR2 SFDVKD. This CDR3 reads CATSDLTGITGELFF. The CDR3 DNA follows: TGTGCCACCAGTGATTTGACAGGGATTACCGGGGAGCTGTTTTTT.

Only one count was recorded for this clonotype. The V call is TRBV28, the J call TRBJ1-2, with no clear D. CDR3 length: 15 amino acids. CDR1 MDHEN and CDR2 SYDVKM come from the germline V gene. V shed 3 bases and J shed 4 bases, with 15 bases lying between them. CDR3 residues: CASSFFGRGPYGYTF. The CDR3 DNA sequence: TGTGCCAGCAGTTTCTTCGGACGAGGGCCCTATGGCTACACCTTC.

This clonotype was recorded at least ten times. CDR3 protein: CASSLPGQGRGYTF. The DNA for the CDR3 is TGTGCCAGCAGTTTACCCGGACAGGGGAGAGGCTACACCTTC. The J gene is TRBJ1-2, the V gene TRBV12-3 or TRBV12-4, with 9 positions matching TRBD1. Trimming removed 2 bases from V and 8 bases from J; junction bases left unmatched: 6. The CDR3 has 14 residues.

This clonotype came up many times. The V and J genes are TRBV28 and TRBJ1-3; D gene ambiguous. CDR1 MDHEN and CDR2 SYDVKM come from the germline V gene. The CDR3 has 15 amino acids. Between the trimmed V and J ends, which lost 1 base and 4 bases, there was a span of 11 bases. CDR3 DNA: TGTGCCAGCAGTTTATATACCCCTGGGGGAAACACCATATATTTT. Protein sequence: CASSLYTPGGNTIYF.